This T cell receptor (beta chain) stems from a study of long-term antiretroviral therapy in people with HIV. Broader study findings: Following ART, diversity rose but still fell short of transplant donor controls. Information on adherence, resistance and therapy changes was unavailable.

This CDR3 has 14 residues. Germline loops: CDR1 MDHEN, CDR2 SYDVKM. V lost 3 bases and J 7 bases, leaving 10 bases between the germline ends. Run at survey level, the immunoSEQ assay was version v3.0. Per sample, sequencing targeted roughly 35,000-55,000 T-cell genomes. Profiled with immunoSEQ multiplex PCR; TCRdb holds only in-frame clones, not every one. The sample carries around 7,400 clones, about 85% recorded once. About this clone itself: What it binds is not known.

Each sample contained about 0.95-11 million cryopreserved PBMC, thawed before DNA extraction. The rearrangement links TRBV28 to TRBJ1-6, with a tentative D call TRBD1 (5 bases). The sample consisted of unsorted PBMCs, taken around 2.7 years before starting antiretroviral therapy. This receptor was obtained from a man between 40 and 49 years old with HIV. CDR3 DNA sequence: TGTGCCAGCAGTTTGCGAGGGGTGAATTCACCCCTCCACTTT. Protein product: CASSLRGVNSPLHF. Together with reference TRBV28 and TRBJ1-6, the CDR3 gives the full variable domain: DVKVTQSSRYLVKRTGEKVFLECVQDMDHENMFWYRQDPGLGLRLIYFSYDVKMKEKGDIPEGYSVSREKKERFSLILESASTNQTSMYLCASSLRGVNSPLHFGNGTRLTVT.